This TCR beta chain was obtained from a study of T cell repertoires in cytomegalovirus infection. The study, taken as a whole, reports: Carriage of CMV together with the relevant HLA was identifiable through cumulative public TCR beta family frequency.

TCRdb called the reads again in MiXCR, with one record for every CDR3 protein. This sample has hundreds of thousands of distinct CDR3 sequences, with 20% to 30% found just once. A remark on this clonotype: Its matching antigen is unknown.

This CDR3 is built from 20 residues. The junction had 25 bases not matched to a gene; V was cut back by 11 bases and J by 0 bases. Germline CDR1 reads LNHDA; CDR2 reads SQIVND (reference sequence). The V and J genes are TRBV19 and TRBJ2-1, with 7 positions matching TRBD1. The receptor was isolated from a human donor in good health (CMV status not recorded). Some clones in this sample may be carry-over from other donors' samples. Sequencing was carried out using CD8+ T cells from PBMCs. The CDR3 DNA reads TGTGCCTCCTCTCTACGGGCAGGGGGTTACGAACCAAGCTCCTACAATGAGCAGTTCTTC. It is translated as CASSLRAGGYEPSSYNEQFF.